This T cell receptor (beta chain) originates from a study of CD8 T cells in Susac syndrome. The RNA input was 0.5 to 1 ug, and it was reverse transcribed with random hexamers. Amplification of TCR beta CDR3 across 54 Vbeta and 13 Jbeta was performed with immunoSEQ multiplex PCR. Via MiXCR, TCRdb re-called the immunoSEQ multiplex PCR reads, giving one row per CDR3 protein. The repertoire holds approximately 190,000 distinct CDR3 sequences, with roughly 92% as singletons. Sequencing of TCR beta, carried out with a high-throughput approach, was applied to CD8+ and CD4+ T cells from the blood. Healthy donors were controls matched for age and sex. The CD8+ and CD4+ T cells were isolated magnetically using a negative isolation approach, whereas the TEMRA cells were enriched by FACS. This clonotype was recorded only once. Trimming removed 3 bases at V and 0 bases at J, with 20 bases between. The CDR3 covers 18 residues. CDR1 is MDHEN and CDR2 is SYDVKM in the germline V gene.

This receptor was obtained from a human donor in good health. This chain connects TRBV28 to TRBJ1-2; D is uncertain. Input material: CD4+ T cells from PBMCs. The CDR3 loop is CASSFPLAGTSANYGYTF. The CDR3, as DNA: TGTGCCAGCAGTTTCCCCCTGGCAGGCACCTCAGCTAACTATGGCTACACCTTC.